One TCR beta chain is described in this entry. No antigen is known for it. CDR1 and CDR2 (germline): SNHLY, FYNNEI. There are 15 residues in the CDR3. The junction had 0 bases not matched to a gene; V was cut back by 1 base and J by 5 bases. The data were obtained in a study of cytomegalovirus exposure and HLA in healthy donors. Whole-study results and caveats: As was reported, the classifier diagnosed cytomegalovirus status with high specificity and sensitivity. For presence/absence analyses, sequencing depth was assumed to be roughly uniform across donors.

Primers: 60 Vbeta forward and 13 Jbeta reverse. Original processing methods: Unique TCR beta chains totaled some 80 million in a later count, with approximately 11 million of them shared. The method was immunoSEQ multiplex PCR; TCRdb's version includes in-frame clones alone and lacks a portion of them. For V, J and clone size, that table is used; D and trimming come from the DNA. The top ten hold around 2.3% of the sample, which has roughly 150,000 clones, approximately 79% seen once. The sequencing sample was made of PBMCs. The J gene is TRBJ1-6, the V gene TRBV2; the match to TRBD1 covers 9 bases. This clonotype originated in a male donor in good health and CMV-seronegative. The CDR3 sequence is CASSEDRGHNSPLHF. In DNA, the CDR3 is TGTGCCAGCAGTGAAGACAGGGGGCATAATTCACCCCTCCACTTT.